This T cell receptor beta chain derives from a study of T cell repertoires in cytomegalovirus infection. In the study overall: Public TCR beta signatures marked donors with CMV infection and the matching HLA. Findings and caveats of the study: HLA-C-restricted CMV-specific TCR beta clonotypes were dominant in the ex vivo response. The study identified carriers of CMV plus the relevant HLA from cumulative public TCR beta family frequency.

Trimming removed 5 bases at V and 3 bases at J, with 10 bases between. Germline lookup yields CDR1 SGHTA and CDR2 FQGNSA. The length of the CDR3 is 13 residues. In TCRdb, the reads were re-called with MiXCR into one record per CDR3 protein. Altogether 450,000 to 550,000 distinct CDR3 sequences are present, 16% being singletons, with the ten largest covering 20% to 30%. This clonotype occurred many times. Antigen unknown. V is TRBV7-2 and J is TRBJ2-5, with D uncertain. This TCR derives from a human donor in good health (CMV status not recorded). Some clones in this sample may be carry-over from other donors' samples. Input material: CD8+ T cells from PBMCs. The CDR3 region is CASSIRPEETQYF. DNA of the CDR3: TGTGCCAGCAGCATTCGACCAGAAGAGACCCAGTACTTC. The whole variable domain, remainder taken from reference TRBV7-2 and TRBJ2-5, is GAGVSQSPSNKVTEKGKDVELRCDPISGHTALYWYRQSLGQGLEFLIYFQGNSAPDKSGLPSDRFSAERTGGSVSTLTIQRTQQEDSAVYLCASSIRPEETQYFGPGTRLLVL.